This entry lists 13 T cell receptor beta chains sequenced from one sample in a study of blood T cells in healthy people across ages. The second PCR ran about 6 to 11 cycles with a sample-barcoded 5' primer and J-beta primers. One entry per CDR3 protein results from TCRdb running MiXCR on the 5' RACE reads. The sample consists of roughly 680,000 distinct CDR3 sequences, 52% of them appearing once. The specimen was blood. Receptor source: a woman older than 75 in good health.

The count of this clonotype is one. J is TRBJ2-7 and V is TRBV6-6; D may be TRBD1 or TRBD2 (5 bases each). Germline CDR1 MNHNY, CDR2 SVGAGI (reference sequence). The V and J ends lost 1 base and 3 bases respectively, with 13 bases between them. The CDR3 covers 15 residues. The CDR3 here is CASSYFQGRGYEQYF. The CDR3 bases are TGTGCCAGCAGTTACTTCCAGGGCCGGGGCTACGAGCAGTACTTC.

This clonotype was detected many times. This chain joins TRBV9 and TRBJ2-1, with 8 bases lining up with TRBD2. The ends lost 3 bases at V and 3 bases at J; junction bases unmatched: 8. This CDR3 comprises 16 residues. Germline V lookup: CDR1 SGDLS, CDR2 YYNGEE. CDR3 DNA: TGTGCCAGCAGCGAGACGGGGGGGCCCTTCTACAATGAGCAGTTCTTC. Translated, it gives CASSETGGPFYNEQFF.

V usage is TRBV24-1 and J usage is TRBJ2-1; 11 bases are a match to TRBD2. V was clipped by 9 bases and J by 5 bases; unmatched bases: 5. The CDR3 loop spans 14 amino acids. Germline V gene lookup returns CDR1 KGHDR and CDR2 SFDVKD. Written as DNA, the CDR3 is TGTGCCACCGGGACTAGCGGTGGGCACAATGAGCAGTTCTTC. Its translation is CATGTSGGHNEQFF.

V usage is TRBV7-2 and J usage is TRBJ2-7; no reliable D call. Near its end, the DNA agrees better with TRBJ2-5, so the J call may be wrong. In germline, CDR1 is SGHTA, CDR2 FQGNSA. The CDR3 is 13 residues long. CDR3 in amino acids: CASSASRVETQYF. CDR3 nucleotide sequence: TGTGCCAGCAGCGCCTCGCGAGTCGAGACCCAGTACTTC.

The chain is built from TRBV3-1 and TRBJ1-6, with no clear D. Looked up from germline, CDR1 is LGHDT and CDR2 is YNNKEL (reference sequence). Trimming took off 0 bases at V and 9 bases at J, with 9 bases between the two ends. The CDR3 is 14 amino acids. The CDR3 sequence: CASSQDLLGSPLHF. The CDR3 DNA reads TGTGCCAGCAGCCAAGATTTATTAGGTTCACCCCTCCACTTT.

This clonotype was observed many times. The V call is TRBV6-6, the J call TRBJ1-4; 8 bases are shared with TRBD1. In germline, CDR1 is MNHNY, CDR2 SVGAGI (reference sequence). The CDR3 spans 16 residues. V lost 0 bases to trimming and J lost 6 bases; unmatched junction nucleotides: 6. The CDR3 DNA reads TGTGCCAGCAGTTACTCGAGGGGACAGGTGCATGAAAAACTGTTTTTT. Amino acid sequence: CASSYSRGQVHEKLFF.

The chain links TRBV4-1 to TRBJ2-3, with 7 bases matching TRBD2. CDR1 and CDR2 from the germline V gene are MGHRA and YSYEKL. CDR3 length: 16 residues. J lost 3 bases, V lost 4 bases, and 10 bases had no gene match. CDR3 nucleotide sequence: TGCGCCAGCAGCCTTGGACTAGTGGGAATTACAGATACGCAGTATTTT. Protein product: CASSLGLVGITDTQYF.

This rearrangement joins TRBV5-1 to TRBJ2-2; the match to TRBD2 covers 10 bases. V lost 9 bases, J lost 6 bases, and 14 bases stayed unmatched. The germline CDR1 and CDR2 sequences are SGHRS and YFSETQ. This CDR3 has 16 residues. The CDR3 region is CATAVKAGGLSGELFF. For the CDR3, the DNA is TGCGCCACAGCAGTCAAAGCGGGAGGGCTTTCCGGGGAGCTGTTTTTT. Combining the CDR3 with reference TRBV5-1 and TRBJ2-2 gives the whole variable domain KAGVTQTPRYLIKTRGQQVTLSCSPISGHRSVSWYQQTPGQGLQFLFEYFSETQRNKGNFPGRFSGRQFSNSRSEMNVSTLELGDSALYLCATAVKAGGLSGELFFGEGSRLTVL.

Notes on this clonotype: Given a much more abundant clone one base away, this may be a read error. CDR3 DNA sequence: TGTGCCAGCAACATCGGGGTAGCGGGGTACAATAAGCAGTACTTC. This gives the protein CASNIGVAGYNKQYF. The chain has TRBV6-5 and TRBJ2-5; TRBD2 agrees at 8 bases. Germline CDR1 reads MNHEY; CDR2 reads SVGAGI. J lost 11 bases, V lost 7 bases, and 18 bases had no gene match. The CDR3 loop spans 15 amino acids.

The chain has TRBV2 and TRBJ1-2; 12 nucleotides line up with TRBD1. The CDR3 loop spans 15 amino acids. Per germline, CDR1 SNHLY and CDR2 FYNNEI. V shed 2 bases, J shed 6 bases, and the junction held 4 bases outside the gene matches. CDR3 nucleotide sequence: TGTGCCAGCAGTGAATGGGACAGGGGGCAGGATGGCTACACCTTC. Its protein product is CASSEWDRGQDGYTF.

This clonotype has ten or more counts. V and J are TRBV12-3 or TRBV12-4 and TRBJ2-3; TRBD2 agrees at 7 bases. This CDR3 comprises 13 residues. J gave up 5 bases and V 11 bases, and 10 bases lay outside the gene matches. As DNA, the CDR3 is TGTGCCGGTCGACCGCCGGGGGGAGATACGCAGTATTTT. Amino acids: CAGRPPGGDTQYF.

This clonotype appeared once. The chain couples TRBV4-1 to TRBJ2-1; 9 nucleotides align to TRBD1. The CDR3 consists of 16 residues. Germline CDR1 is MGHRA and CDR2 is YSYEKL. The ends lost 3 bases at V and 8 bases at J; junction bases unmatched: 11. CDR3 nucleotide sequence: TGCGCCAGCAGCCAGACGCAGGGACAGGGTATCGATGAGCAGTTCTTC. The encoded protein is CASSQTQGQGIDEQFF.

This clonotype was observed at least ten times. The chain is built from TRBV20-1 and TRBJ2-1; possibly TRBD1 or TRBD2 for D (5 bases each). The germline V gene has CDR1 DFQATT and CDR2 SNEGSKA (reference sequence). V gave up 6 bases and J gave up 4 bases, with 13 bases separating them. This CDR3 spans 13 amino acids. The CDR3 loop reads CSAARGVYNEQFF. In DNA form, the CDR3 reads TGCAGTGCCGCCCGAGGGGTATACAATGAGCAGTTCTTC.